A selection of T cell receptor beta chains follows, all from one sample in a study of cytomegalovirus exposure and HLA in healthy donors. Produced via immunoSEQ multiplex PCR; TCRdb's table is partial and in-frame only. The sample yields 150,000 to 200,000 clones, 86% seen once. The sequencing input was PBMCs. All receptors come from a woman between 25 and 40 years old in good health and CMV-seronegative. The CDR3 runs from the conserved cysteine through the conserved F or W. The D gene is left open where the match is weak. Clone size is stated in some rows and not others, as once, few, many or a class when expanded.

clone size	D gene	V gene	J gene	CDR3 protein	CDR3 DNA
-	TRBD1	TRBV19	TRBJ2-1	CASSIAHRDRKFF	TGTGCCAGTAGTATAGCGCACCGGGACAGAAAGTTCTTC
once	-	TRBV19	TRBJ2-7	CATTGPYEQYF	TGTGCCACCACGGGCCCCTACGAGCAGTACTTC
-	-	TRBV5-5	TRBJ2-6	CASSPQTVSSGANVLTF	TGTGCCAGCAGCCCTCAGACAGTTAGCTCTGGGGCCAACGTCCTGACTTTC
-	-	TRBV18	TRBJ2-3	CASSPTGDTQYF	TGTGCCAGCTCACCGACCGGGGATACGCAGTATTTT
-	-	TRBV2	TRBJ2-1	CASRLQYNEQFF	TGTGCCAGCAGATTGCAATACAATGAGCAGTTCTTC
-	TRBD1	TRBV10-3	TRBJ2-7	CAISQDRGLEQYF	TGTGCCATCAGCCAGGACAGGGGGCTTGAGCAGTACTTC
-	-	TRBV10-3	TRBJ1-1	CAISERNTEAFF	TGTGCCATCAGTGAGCGGAACACTGAAGCTTTCTTT
-	-	TRBV27	TRBJ1-4	CASSLRSGWSNEKLFF	TGTGCCAGCAGTTTACGGAGCGGGTGGTCTAATGAAAAACTGTTTTTT
many	TRBD1	TRBV5-1	TRBJ1-2	CASSLLTGGANGYTF	TGCGCCAGCAGCCTATTGACAGGGGGCGCGAATGGCTACACCTTC
-	-	TRBV28	TRBJ2-7	CASYGSWNSTYEQYF	TGTGCCAGCTACGGATCGTGGAACAGCACCTACGAGCAGTACTTC
-	TRBD2	TRBV11-2	TRBJ2-5	CASSLRTSGEETQYF	TGTGCCAGCAGCCTCCGGACTAGCGGAGAAGAGACCCAGTACTTC
-	-	TRBV6-6	TRBJ2-7	CASSYPPQGTLYEQYF	TGTGCCAGCAGTTACCCCCCCCAAGGGACCCTATACGAGCAGTACTTC
once	TRBD2	TRBV29-1	TRBJ2-7	CSVDGTSGIGLYEQYF	TGCAGCGTTGATGGGACTAGCGGGATAGGGTTGTACGAGCAGTACTTC
-	-	TRBV7-2	TRBJ1-2	CASSLVGLSVYTF	TGTGCCAGCAGCTTAGTAGGTTTATCGGTTTACACCTTC
-	-	TRBV2	TRBJ2-1	CATQPSSSYNEQFF	TGTGCCACCCAACCCAGTAGCTCCTACAATGAGCAGTTCTTC
-	-	TRBV6-7	TRBJ1-1	CASSYSPVVNTEAFF	TGTGCCAGCAGTTACTCTCCAGTCGTGAACACTGAAGCTTTCTTT
-	-	TRBV29-1	TRBJ2-1	CSVGLGFIDEQFF	TGCAGCGTTGGCCTAGGATTTATAGATGAGCAGTTCTTC
-	TRBD2	TRBV11-2	TRBJ2-5	CASSSGLQETQYF	TGTGCCAGCAGCTCGGGACTACAAGAGACCCAGTACTTC
-	TRBD1	TRBV4-1	TRBJ2-1	CASSGDRSSYNEQFF	TGCGCCAGCAGCGGGGACAGGAGCTCCTACAATGAGCAGTTCTTC
-	-	TRBV6-5	TRBJ1-3	CASSPLTGNTIYF	TGTGCCAGCAGCCCTTTGACTGGAAACACCATATATTTT
-	-	TRBV5-1	TRBJ1-1	CASSGDRMNTEAFF	TGCGCCAGCAGCGGCGACAGGATGAACACTGAAGCTTTCTTT
-	-	TRBV7-2	TRBJ1-2	CASSLVSQGNYGYTF	TGTGCCAGCAGCTTAGTAAGTCAAGGGAACTATGGCTACACCTTC
-	-	TRBV20-1	TRBJ2-1	CSAASGAEQFF	TGCAGTGCTGCGTCTGGGGCTGAGCAGTTCTTC
few	-	TRBV29-1	TRBJ1-2	CSVEALGQIYGYTF	TGCAGCGTTGAAGCCTTGGGGCAGATCTATGGCTACACCTTC
-	TRBD2	TRBV28	TRBJ2-7	CATYVTSAPEQYF	TGTGCCACCTACGTGACTAGCGCTCCCGAGCAGTACTTC
-	-	TRBV27	TRBJ1-2	CASSPKQGIYGYTF	TGTGCCAGCAGTCCCAAGCAGGGGATCTATGGCTACACCTTC
-	-	TRBV4-3	TRBJ1-4	CASSPGPRANEKLFF	TGCGCCAGCAGCCCCGGGCCCAGGGCTAATGAAAAACTGTTTTTT
-	-	TRBV11-2	TRBJ1-2	CASSRGTPRSYTF	TGTGCCAGCAGCCGCGGGACCCCTAGGAGCTACACCTTC
-	TRBD2	TRBV9	TRBJ2-1	CASSVTAGDGRNEQFF	TGTGCCAGCAGCGTAACAGCGGGGGATGGGAGGAATGAGCAGTTCTTC
-	-	TRBV28	TRBJ2-3	CASRTGGRGTDTQYF	TGTGCCAGCAGGACCGGGGGCCGGGGGACAGATACGCAGTATTTT
many	TRBD2	TRBV7-2	TRBJ2-7	CASSLAASGGYEQYF	TGTGCCAGCAGCTTAGCGGCTAGCGGGGGCTACGAGCAGTACTTC
-	-	TRBV2	TRBJ2-1	CASSEHSRINNEQFF	TGTGCCAGCAGTGAACACTCCCGGATTAACAATGAGCAGTTCTTC
-	-	TRBV15	TRBJ1-1	CATSINGRTEAFF	TGTGCCACCAGCATAAACGGGCGGACTGAAGCTTTCTTT
-	-	TRBV2	TRBJ1-3	CASSAERARVSGNTIYF	TGTGCCAGCAGTGCAGAACGGGCCAGGGTCTCTGGAAACACCATATATTTT
-	-	TRBV6-6	TRBJ1-2	CASSYTEIGYGYTF	TGTGCCAGCAGTTATACGGAGATAGGATATGGCTACACCTTC
-	-	TRBV7-2	TRBJ2-1	CASSPRGHQFF	TGTGCCAGCAGCCCCCGGGGCCACCAGTTCTTC
-	-	TRBV28	TRBJ2-7	CASSWTGSSYEQYF	TGTGCCAGCAGTTGGACGGGAAGCTCCTACGAGCAGTACTTC
-	TRBD2	TRBV5-6	TRBJ2-5	CASSLLGERGYQETQYF	TGTGCCAGCAGCCTGCTTGGTGAGCGGGGGTACCAAGAGACCCAGTACTTC
-	TRBD2	TRBV6-5	TRBJ2-2	CASSTGTSFEELFF	TGTGCCAGCAGCACCGGGACTAGTTTCGAGGAGCTGTTTTTT
-	-	TRBV7-9	TRBJ2-5	CASSSKRSGGHETQYF	TGTGCCAGCAGCTCCAAAAGGTCAGGTGGCCACGAGACCCAGTACTTC
-	-	TRBV19	TRBJ1-6	CASSIDGGDLSPLHF	TGTGCCAGTAGTATAGACGGGGGGGACCTTTCACCCCTCCACTTT
few	TRBD2	TRBV9	TRBJ2-1	CASSVDTSAKQFF	TGTGCCAGCAGCGTGGATACTAGCGCAAAACAGTTCTTC
once	TRBD2	TRBV5-1	TRBJ2-7	CASSMGSGGSYEQYF	TGCGCCAGCAGCATGGGTTCGGGCGGGAGCTACGAGCAGTACTTC
-	-	TRBV7-6	TRBJ1-5	CASSLQAYQPQHF	TGTGCCAGCAGCTTGCAGGCGTATCAGCCCCAGCATTTT
-	-	TRBV5-4	TRBJ1-2	CASSIYRARVGYGYTF	TGTGCCAGCAGCATCTACAGGGCGCGGGTAGGCTATGGCTACACCTTC
-	TRBD1	TRBV27	TRBJ2-7	CASSARDRGSYEQYF	TGTGCCAGCAGTGCTAGGGACAGGGGGTCCTACGAGCAGTACTTC
-	-	TRBV9	TRBJ1-1	CASSATENTEAFF	TGTGCCAGCAGCGCTACAGAGAACACTGAAGCTTTCTTT
-	-	TRBV2	TRBJ2-7	CASREETGVSYEQYF	TGTGCCAGCAGGGAGGAGACAGGAGTCTCCTACGAGCAGTACTTC
-	-	TRBV11-1	TRBJ2-3	CASSLDSPDTQYF	TGTGCCAGCAGCTTAGACAGTCCAGATACGCAGTATTTT
-	TRBD2	TRBV7-3	TRBJ2-1	CASSWTSGSNEQFF	TGTGCCAGCAGCTGGACTAGCGGGAGCAATGAGCAGTTCTTC